This T cell receptor (beta chain) was sequenced during a study of blood T cell repertoires in COVID-19. Study-level information: Sample material is recorded as cDNA or gDNA derived from T cells, B-cell-depleted T cells, or PBMCs.

The CDR3 is 16 residues long. CDR1 SNHLY and CDR2 FYNNEI come from the germline V gene. With 8 bases clipped from V and 2 bases from J, the junction kept 12 bases outside the gene matches. Produced via immunoSEQ multiplex PCR; TCRdb's table is partial and in-frame only. This table holds roughly 100,000 clones, over 55% found once. This clone was seen a few times. Other DNA sequences in the sample encode the same CDR3. This clonotype originated in a human donor with acute or convalescent COVID-19. The donor label of this sample is uncertain. Specimen: peripheral blood. The V gene is TRBV2, the J gene TRBJ2-7, with TRBD1 identical over 10 bases. CDR3 loop: CASGGGGQGGTYEQYF. The CDR3, as DNA: TGTGCCAGCGGAGGGGGCGGACAGGGGGGTACCTACGAGCAGTACTTC.